These T cell receptor beta chains were read from a single sample in a study of T cell changes during pregnancy in multiple sclerosis. The method was immunoSEQ multiplex PCR; TCRdb's version includes in-frame clones alone and lacks a portion of them. The sample lists about 42,000 clones; roughly nine tenths were seen once. This sample comprised CD4+ T cells from peripheral blood mononuclear cells, obtained before pregnancy. These receptors originate from a female donor with multiple sclerosis, enrolled in a pregnancy study. CDR3s include the opening cysteine and the closing phenylalanine or tryptophan. The D gene is left open where the match is weak. Expanded clones get a size class; other rows say once, few or many, or leave the size out.

TRBJ2-3,TRBD2,.,TRBV5-1,CASASAGGPDTQYF,TGCGCCAGCGCATCAGCGGGGGGGCCGGATACGCAGTATTTT
TRBJ1-1,TRBD1,few,TRBV4-3,CASSQGQGARAFF,TGCGCCAGCAGCCAAGGACAGGGGGCGAGGGCTTTCTTT
TRBJ1-5,.,.,TRBV5-4,CASSDTTGPQHF,TGTGCCAGCAGCGATACTACAGGGCCCCAGCATTTT
TRBJ2-3,.,.,TRBV4-1,CASSRKAGLPGPDTQYF,TGCGCCAGCAGCCGGAAAGCAGGACTACCTGGACCAGATACGCAGTATTTT
TRBJ2-1,.,.,TRBV6-4,CASPPWGDHEGATYNEQFF,TGTGCCAGCCCCCCATGGGGGGACCATGAGGGGGCGACCTACAATGAGCAGTTCTTC
TRBJ1-1,TRBD1,.,TRBV5-4,CASSLAGDRSYLEAFF,TGTGCCAGCAGCTTGGCGGGGGACAGATCTTACCTAGAAGCTTTCTTT
TRBJ1-1,TRBD1,.,TRBV7-2,CASRGQSTTEAFF,TGTGCCAGCAGGGGACAGAGTACCACTGAAGCTTTCTTT
TRBJ2-7,.,.,TRBV2,CASSRRGPQYF,TGTGCCAGCTCACGGCGGGGGCCCCAGTACTTC
TRBJ2-2,TRBD2,.,TRBV7-3,CASSRTSGGAGTGELFF,TGTGCCAGCAGCCGGACTAGCGGGGGGGCGGGCACCGGGGAGCTGTTTTTT
TRBJ2-3,TRBD2,.,TRBV11-3,CASSKTSGGTDTQYF,TGTGCCAGCAGCAAGACTAGCGGGGGAACAGATACGCAGTATTTT
TRBJ2-5,TRBD2,.,TRBV19,CASSPGGGAETQYF,TGTGCCAGCTCCCCGGGCGGGGGTGCAGAGACCCAGTACTTC
TRBJ1-6,.,.,TRBV7-2,CASSLPPGGNSPLHF,TGTGCCAGCAGCTTACCCCCCGGAGGAAATTCACCCCTCCACTTT
TRBJ1-2,TRBD1,.,TRBV18,CASSPSGTGTILGYTF,TGTGCCAGCTCACCCTCCGGGACAGGGACCATCCTTGGCTACACCTTC
TRBJ1-3,TRBD1,.,TRBV7-2,CASSPGQTHSGNTIYF,TGTGCCAGCAGCCCGGGACAGACCCACTCTGGAAACACCATATATTTT
TRBJ2-7,.,.,TRBV27,CASRIDGDVYEQYF,TGTGCCAGCAGAATCGACGGGGATGTCTACGAGCAGTACTTC
TRBJ2-7,.,.,TRBV9,CASSPSGVGYEQYF,TGTGCCAGCAGCCCGTCGGGAGTCGGCTACGAGCAGTACTTC
TRBJ1-1,.,.,TRBV7-9,CAGGQNTEAFF,TGTGCCGGGGGACAGAACACTGAAGCTTTCTTT
TRBJ2-1,.,once,TRBV2,CASSEPRGAPGSIEQFF,TGTGCCAGCAGTGAACCCCGGGGGGCCCCAGGCTCCATTGAGCAGTTCTTC
TRBJ1-2,.,once,TRBV19,CASRDNGYTF,TGTGCCAGTCGGGACAATGGCTACACCTTC
TRBJ2-6,.,.,TRBV5-6,CASSLVPQGLLSGANVLTF,TGTGCCAGCAGCTTGGTTCCTCAGGGTCTCCTCTCTGGGGCCAACGTCCTGACTTTC
TRBJ2-3,.,.,TRBV29-1,CSVGTQGDSDTQYF,TGCAGCGTTGGGACTCAGGGGGACTCAGATACGCAGTATTTT
TRBJ1-1,TRBD1,.,TRBV5-4,CASSFYLSGTGRTEAFF,TGTGCCAGCAGCTTTTATCTATCCGGGACAGGGAGGACTGAAGCTTTCTTT
TRBJ1-6,TRBD1,few,TRBV10-2,CASSKRTGERRSPLHF,TGCGCCAGCAGTAAACGGACAGGGGAAAGAAGGTCACCCCTCCACTTT
TRBJ2-3,.,.,TRBV5-1,CASSLGASTDTQYF,TGCGCCAGCAGCTTGGGGGCTAGCACAGATACGCAGTATTTT
TRBJ1-2,.,.,TRBV7-3,CASRPTGTRGYTF,TGTGCCAGCAGACCAACAGGGACCCGTGGCTACACCTTC
TRBJ2-7,.,.,TRBV25-1,CASSEFRRNSYEQYF,TGTGCCAGCAGTGAATTTAGGCGGAACTCCTACGAGCAGTACTTC
TRBJ2-1,TRBD2,.,TRBV7-2,CASSKTSGDYNEQFF,TGTGCCAGCAGCAAGACTAGCGGGGATTACAATGAGCAGTTCTTC
TRBJ1-2,.,.,TRBV5-6,CASSLASGPDYGYTF,TGTGCCAGCAGCTTGGCAAGCGGGCCTGACTATGGCTACACCTTC
TRBJ2-3,TRBD2,once,TRBV7-3,CASSLTLTSGNTDTQYF,TGTGCCAGCAGCCTAACCCTGACTAGCGGGAACACAGATACGCAGTATTTT
TRBJ1-3,TRBD1,.,TRBV7-2,CASSRDRTSSGNTIYF,TGTGCCAGCAGCCGGGACAGAACTTCCTCTGGAAACACCATATATTTT
TRBJ2-7,TRBD1,.,TRBV7-9,CASSLSTGGYEQYF,TGTGCCAGCAGCTTATCGACAGGGGGGTACGAGCAGTACTTC